This T cell receptor (beta chain) is drawn from a study of CD8 T cells in ankylosing spondylitis. General observations from the study: Disease-linked clones displayed a CD8+ phenotype and appeared relatively rarely in peripheral blood.

TCRdb itself ran the 5' RACE reads through MiXCR, one entry per CDR3 protein. The sample has roughly 240,000 distinct CDR3 sequences, approximately 7.6% seen once. The CDR3 has 12 amino acids. Germline assignment: CDR1 DFQATT and CDR2 SNEGSKA (reference sequence). This clonotype has at least ten counts. Its antigen is still unknown. Sequenced material: blood, either unsorted or a sorted T cell fraction (not recorded which). This chain joins TRBV20-1 and TRBJ1-3; D call uncertain. The sequence came from a female donor with ankylosing spondylitis or in good health (not recorded which). CDR3 in DNA: TGCAGCGCGTTCGTTAGGGGAAACACCATATATTTT. It codes for CSAFVRGNTIYF.